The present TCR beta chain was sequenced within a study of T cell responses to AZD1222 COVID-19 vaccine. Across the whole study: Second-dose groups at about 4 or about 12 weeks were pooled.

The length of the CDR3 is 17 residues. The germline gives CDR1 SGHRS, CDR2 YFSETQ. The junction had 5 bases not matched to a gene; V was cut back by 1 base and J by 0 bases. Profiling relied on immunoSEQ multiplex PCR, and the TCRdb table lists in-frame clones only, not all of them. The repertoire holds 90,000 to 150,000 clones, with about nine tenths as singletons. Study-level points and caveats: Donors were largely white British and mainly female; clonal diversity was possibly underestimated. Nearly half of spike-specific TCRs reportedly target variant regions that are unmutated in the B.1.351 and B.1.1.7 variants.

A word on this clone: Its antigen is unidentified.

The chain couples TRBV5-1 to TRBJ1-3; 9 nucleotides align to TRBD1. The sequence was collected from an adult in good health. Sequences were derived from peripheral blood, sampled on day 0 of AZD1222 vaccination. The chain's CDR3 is CASSLLGQGSSGNTIYF. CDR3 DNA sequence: TGCGCCAGCAGCTTGTTGGGACAGGGTAGCTCTGGAAACACCATATATTTT.